The sequence of this TCR beta chain was determined in a study of CD8 T cells in ankylosing spondylitis. The study's findings and limits: Disease-linked clones reportedly concentrated significantly in matched ankylosing spondylitis synovial fluid.

Trimming left V 5 bases short and J 0 bases short, with 17 bases between. Germline values: CDR1 DFQATT, CDR2 SNEGSKA (reference sequence). CDR3 length: 17 amino acids. This clonotype was counted between two and nine times. Its cognate antigen is unknown. TCRdb independently ran MiXCR on the 5' RACE reads; one entry per CDR3 protein. The sample has some 37,000 distinct CDR3 sequences, around 15% seen once. This chain connects TRBV20-1 to TRBJ2-6; TRBD1 might be the D (6 bases). The clonotype was recovered from a male donor with ankylosing spondylitis. Sequenced input: synovial fluid, either unsorted or a sorted T cell fraction (not recorded which). CDR3 residues: CSAVHRDNYSGANVLTF. The CDR3 coding sequence is TGCAGTGCTGTGCACAGGGACAACTACTCTGGGGCCAACGTCCTGACTTTC.